This entry describes one TCR beta chain. Other nucleotide sequences from this sample produce the same CDR3. Trimming left V 0 bases short and J 5 bases short, with 5 bases between. CDR1 SGDLS and CDR2 YYNGEE come from the germline V gene. This CDR3 has 13 amino acids. The record originates from a study of blood T cell repertoires in COVID-19. Background on the study: Spain, Italy and the United States supplied samples that represented acute and convalescent COVID-19.

As originally analysed: Reference gene primer amplification in the assay estimated nucleated cell counts. Repertoires were generated with immunoSEQ multiplex PCR, while TCRdb's copy carries only in-frame clones and drops some. The V and J calls and clone size were taken over from that table, and D and trimming were inferred from the DNA. The data show around 60,000 clones, with just over 85% seen just once and roughly 1.2% held by the top ten. J is TRBJ2-2 and V is TRBV9; a weak D match, TRBD2 (5 bases). The origin of this receptor is a man aged 40-49 years with acute or convalescent COVID-19. Sequencing was performed on peripheral blood. For the CDR3, the DNA is TGTGCCAGCAGCGTAGGAGGGACCGGGGAGCTGTTTTTT. As protein: CASSVGGTGELFF.